This T cell receptor (beta chain) was profiled in a study of cytomegalovirus exposure and HLA in healthy donors. This PCR relied on a set of 60 Vbeta primers and 13 Jbeta primers. The table came from immunoSEQ multiplex PCR; TCRdb's copy has only in-frame clones and leaves some out. The table records approximately 100,000 clones, around 77% of them present only once. There are 15 residues in the CDR3. Germline CDR1 and CDR2: SGHAT and FQNNGV. The V and J ends lost 0 bases and 4 bases, in that order; junction bases with no gene match: 5. With regard to this clone: Antigen specificity is unknown.

Study-level results: The sole available immune exposure information was CMV serostatus. Highest at DRB1 and lowest at HLA-C, TCR association rates differed among HLA loci in a later analysis. The study listed 164 cytomegalovirus-associated TCR beta chains. Generally TCR sequences proved uncommon, though certain public TCRs appeared in numerous donors.

This sequence was found in a man in his forties in good health and CMV-seropositive. The material sequenced was PBMCs. The rearrangement links TRBV11-2 to TRBJ2-5, with TRBD1 matching over 7 bases. The CDR3 nucleotides are TGTGCCAGCAGCTTAGAGACAGGGTATGGAGAGACCCAGTACTTC. Residues: CASSLETGYGETQYF.